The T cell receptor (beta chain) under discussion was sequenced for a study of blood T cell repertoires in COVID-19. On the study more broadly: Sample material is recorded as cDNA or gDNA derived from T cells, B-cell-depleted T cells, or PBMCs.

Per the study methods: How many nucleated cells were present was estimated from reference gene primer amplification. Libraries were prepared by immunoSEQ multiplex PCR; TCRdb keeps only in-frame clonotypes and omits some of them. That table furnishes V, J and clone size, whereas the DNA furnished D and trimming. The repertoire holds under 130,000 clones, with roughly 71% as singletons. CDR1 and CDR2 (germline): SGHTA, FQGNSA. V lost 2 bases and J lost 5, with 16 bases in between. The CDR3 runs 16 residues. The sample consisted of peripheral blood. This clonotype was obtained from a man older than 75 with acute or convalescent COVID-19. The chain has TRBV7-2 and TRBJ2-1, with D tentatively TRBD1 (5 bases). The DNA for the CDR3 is TGTGCCAGCAGCTTAAAGGGGTCAAGACGGGACAATGAGCAGTTCTTC. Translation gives CASSLKGSRRDNEQFF.